The 10 T cell receptor beta chains in this list originate from one sample, sequenced in a study of regulatory dendritic cells for organ transplantation. The table came from immunoSEQ multiplex PCR; TCRdb's copy has only in-frame clones and leaves some out. The repertoire has 26,000 or so clones, roughly 80% of them found once; the top ten carry approximately 0.1%. Sequenced sample: naive CD4+ T cells from blood. Subset specified: CD45RA+ naive T cells. The receptor set was obtained from a human donor in good health.

This clone was observed a few times. The rearrangement uses TRBV25-1 and TRBJ1-4; D may be TRBD1 (6 bases). CDR3 size: 13 residues. Germline loops: CDR1 MGHDK, CDR2 SYGVNS. Trimming took 8 bases from V and 6 from J, leaving 13 bases between them. CDR3 coding DNA: TGTGCCAGCCACAGGGTGGGGCATGAAAAACTGTTTTTT. Translating it yields CASHRVGHEKLFF.

The genes are TRBV5-1 and TRBJ2-3; no clear D. CDR3 length: 15 amino acids. Germline assignment: CDR1 SGHRS and CDR2 YFSETQ. With 0 bases removed from V and 0 bases from J, the gap between germline ends came to 8 bases. For the CDR3, the DNA is TGCGCCAGCAGCTTGGTTGGCCGTAGCACAGATACGCAGTATTTT. It yields the protein CASSLVGRSTDTQYF.

The gene calls are TRBV5-6 and TRBJ2-5, with D possibly being TRBD1 (5 bases). Germline CDR1 reads SGHDT; CDR2 reads YYEEEE. V was shortened by 2 bases and J by 5 bases, with 13 bases between the two germline ends. The CDR3 consists of 14 residues. This CDR3 reads CASSFTSGSETQYF. CDR3 nucleotides: TGTGCCAGCAGCTTCACGTCAGGGTCGGAGACCCAGTACTTC. Using reference TRBV5-6 and TRBJ2-5 for the parts outside the CDR3, the full variable domain is DAGVTQSPTHLIKTRGQQVTLRCSPKSGHDTVSWYQQALGQGPQFIFQYYEEEERQRGNFPDRFSGHQFPNYSSELNVNALLLGDSALYLCASSFTSGSETQYFGPGTRLLVL.

This chain links TRBV7-2 with TRBJ2-3; D unclear. Trimming took 1 base from V and 0 from J, leaving 11 bases between them. The CDR3 has 16 residues. Germline-derived CDR1 and CDR2 are SGHTA and FQGNSA. This chain's CDR3 is CASSLVGVASTDTQYF. Written as DNA, the CDR3 is TGTGCCAGCAGCTTAGTCGGAGTCGCTAGCACAGATACGCAGTATTTT.

The chain recombines TRBV6-4 with TRBJ1-2, with TRBD1 matching over 11 bases. Trimming removed 5 bases from V and 6 bases from J; junction bases left unmatched: 5. Germline assignment: CDR1 MRHNA and CDR2 SNTAGT. The CDR3 totals 14 residues. CDR3 sequence (DNA): TGTGCCAGCAGTCGCGGGACAGGGGGTAATGGCTACACCTTC. Translated, it gives CASSRGTGGNGYTF.

This sequence joins TRBV15 and TRBJ2-5, with TRBD1 as a possible D gene (7 bases). The V and J ends lost 3 bases and 1 base respectively, with 12 bases between them. The CDR3 sequence is 15 residues long. CDR1 and CDR2 (germline): LNHNV, YYDKDF (reference sequence). CDR3 residues: CATSRRQGLQETQYF. Written as DNA, the CDR3 is TGTGCCACCAGCAGGCGACAGGGACTCCAAGAGACCCAGTACTTC.

About this clone itself: Additional DNA sequences in this sample encode the identical CDR3. CDR3 DNA: TGTGCCAGCAGTTTAAGGGGTGGGATAGAGCATTTT. The encoded protein is CASSLRGGIEHF. The gene calls are TRBV7-9 and TRBJ1-5; TRBD1 is a possible D gene (5 bases). CDR3 size: 12 residues. The germline V gene has CDR1 SEHNR and CDR2 FQNEAQ (reference sequence). The V end was cut by 6 bases, the J end by 14 bases, with 17 bases between.

There are a few counts of this clone. The rearrangement uses TRBV27 and TRBJ1-2; 10 nucleotides align to TRBD1. This CDR3 is built from 15 residues. The J segment lost 3 bases and the V segment lost 5 bases, leaving 6 bases of the junction unmatched. Germline V gene lookup returns CDR1 MNHEY and CDR2 SMNVEV (reference sequence). This CDR3 reads CASSPRQGAHYGYTF. CDR3 in DNA: TGTGCCAGCAGTCCCCGACAGGGGGCCCACTATGGCTACACCTTC.

This sequence joins TRBV19 and TRBJ1-6; D is ambiguous. With 2 bases removed from V and 7 bases from J, the gap between germline ends came to 6 bases. The germline gives CDR1 LNHDA, CDR2 SQIVND (reference sequence). The CDR3 runs to 13 residues. The CDR3 spells CASSIFGNSPLHF. The CDR3 coding sequence is TGTGCCAGTAGTATATTCGGGAATTCACCCCTCCACTTT. Looking up the rest from reference TRBV19 and TRBJ1-6 gives the full variable domain: DGGITQSPKYLFRKEGQNVTLSCEQNLNHDAMYWYRQDPGQGLRLIYYSQIVNDFQKGDIAEGYSVSREKKESFPLTVTSAQKNPTAFYLCASSIFGNSPLHFGNGTRLTVT.

The chain joins TRBV6-5 to TRBJ1-2; a possible D gene is TRBD1 (5 bases). Germline lookup yields CDR1 MNHEY and CDR2 SVGAGI. The CDR3 has 13 residues. V dropped 6 bases and J dropped 6 bases, with 14 bases sitting between them. This CDR3 is CASSPFRDHGYTF. For the CDR3, the DNA is TGTGCCAGCAGCCCCTTCAGGGATCATGGCTACACCTTC.